The source of this T cell receptor (beta chain) is a study of Graves' ophthalmopathy and Graves' hyperthyroidism. The study's findings and limits: The study's model predicted ophthalmopathy progression at approximately 71% sensitivity and approximately 72% specificity.

This clonotype was detected ten times or more. The antigen is not known. Scientists amplified the TCR beta CDR3 regions from RNA transcripts. Scientists carried out first-round RT-PCR using HTBI primers and then a second-round multiplex PCR. TCRdb passed the multiplex PCR reads through MiXCR, listing each CDR3 protein once. This sample has 400,000 or so distinct CDR3 sequences, with about 16% found just once. Germline CDR1 reads MNHEY; CDR2 reads SVGEGT. The V segment lost 0 bases and the J segment 0 bases; nucleotides outside the gene matches: 1. This CDR3 has 17 amino acids. V usage is TRBV6-2 or TRBV6-3 and J usage is TRBJ2-7; 14 nucleotides align to TRBD2. This receptor was taken from a woman aged 18-29 years with stable Graves' hyperthyroidism. The source material was peripheral blood. The CDR3 reads CASSYSGLAGDSYEQYF. DNA of the CDR3: TGTGCCAGCAGTTACTCGGGACTAGCGGGGGACTCCTACGAGCAGTACTTC.